The next 21 T cell receptor beta chains were all read from a single sample in a study of T cell changes during pregnancy in multiple sclerosis. Generated by immunoSEQ multiplex PCR, the TCRdb table keeps only in-frame clones and is missing some. Of tens of thousands of clones listed, about nine tenths are singletons. Sequenced here: CD4+ T cells from peripheral blood mononuclear cells, sampled in the third trimester of pregnancy. All receptors come from a female donor with multiple sclerosis, enrolled in a pregnancy study.

This chain joins TRBV19 and TRBJ2-2; 13 nucleotides align to TRBD2. Trimming removed 9 bases from V and 1 base from J; junction bases left unmatched: 8. CDR1 LNHDA and CDR2 SQIVND come from the germline V gene (reference sequence). CDR3 length equals 17 residues. The CDR3 nucleotides are TGTGCCAGCCAACGACTAGCGGGGGGCGTGAACACCGGGGAGCTGTTTTTT. Its translation: CASQRLAGGVNTGELFF.

This chain links TRBV5-6 with TRBJ2-5; possible D gene TRBD2, 5 bases. V was cut by 5 bases and J by 1 base, with 12 bases left in between. This CDR3 has 14 residues. Per the germline V gene, CDR1 is SGHDT and CDR2 is YYEEEE. As DNA, the CDR3 is TGTGCCAGCAGTCGGGGAACATTCCAAGAGACCCAGTACTTC. Its protein is CASSRGTFQETQYF.

This clone is a singleton in its sample. This chain links TRBV5-4 with TRBJ2-5, with a tentative D call TRBD1 (5 bases). Germline V gene lookup returns CDR1 SGHNT and CDR2 YYREEE (reference sequence). Trimming took off 1 base at V and 5 bases at J, with 15 bases between the two ends. The CDR3 is made up of 15 amino acids. CDR3: CASSLSRVGVETQYF. As DNA, the CDR3 is TGTGCCAGCAGCTTGTCCAGGGTTGGGGTTGAGACCCAGTACTTC. Filled out from reference TRBV5-4 and TRBJ2-5, the complete variable domain reads ETGVTQSPTHLIKTRGQQVTLRCSSQSGHNTVSWYQQALGQGPQFIFQYYREEENGRGNFPPRFSGLQFPNYSSELNVNALELDDSALYLCASSLSRVGVETQYFGPGTRLLVL.

This chain links TRBV9 with TRBJ2-5; D is ambiguous. Between the trimmed V and J ends, which lost 0 bases and 1 base, there was a span of 4 bases. Germline lookup yields CDR1 SGDLS and CDR2 YYNGEE. The CDR3 is made up of 13 amino acids. The CDR3 loop is CASSVDSQETQYF. As DNA, the CDR3 is TGTGCCAGCAGCGTAGACAGCCAAGAGACCCAGTACTTC.

This chain joins TRBV14 and TRBJ2-2; 9 bases align to TRBD2. CDR1 is SGHDN and CDR2 is FVKESK in the germline V gene. The CDR3 runs to 16 residues. V dropped 4 bases and J dropped 4; count of bases not matched to a gene: 7. Here the CDR3 DNA reads TGTGCCAGCAGCCTTGCCGGGACTAGCCTCACCGGGGAGCTGTTTTTT. Translating gives CASSLAGTSLTGELFF. Combining the CDR3 with reference TRBV14 and TRBJ2-2 gives the whole variable domain EAGVTQFPSHSVIEKGQTVTLRCDPISGHDNLYWYRRVMGKEIKFLLHFVKESKQDESGMPNNRFLAERTGGTYSTLKVQPAELEDSGVYFCASSLAGTSLTGELFFGEGSRLTVL.

The rearrangement links TRBV30 to TRBJ1-2, with no clear D. The CDR3 covers 11 residues. The germline CDR1 and CDR2 sequences are GTSNPN and SVGIG (reference sequence). V lost 1 base to trimming and J lost 9 bases, with 9 bases between them. CDR3 nucleotide sequence: TGTGCCTGGAGTGCTCTCCTACGCTACACCTTC. Translating it yields CAWSALLRYTF. Using reference TRBV30 and TRBJ1-2 for the parts outside the CDR3, the full variable domain is SQTIHQWPATLVQPVGSPLSLECTVEGTSNPNLYWYRQAAGRGLQLLFYSVGIGQISSEVPQNLSASRPQDRQFILSSKKLLLSDSGFYLCAWSALLRYTFGSGTRLTVV.

The sample holds one count of this clone. This chain joins TRBV7-2 and TRBJ2-4; the D gene is possibly TRBD1 (5 bases). CDR1 is SGHTA and CDR2 is FQGNSA in the germline V gene. The CDR3 contains 16 residues. V was clipped by 5 bases and J by 1 base, with 15 bases between them. In DNA, the CDR3 is TGTGCCAGCAGCCCTGTAGGGGCCGGGGCCAAAAACATTCAGTACTTC. This translates into CASSPVGAGAKNIQYF.

The chain joins TRBV5-1 to TRBJ2-7, with 7 bases identical to TRBD1. Losses at the gene ends were 3 bases for V and 1 base for J; bases not matched to a gene: 7. This CDR3 region has 15 residues. The germline gives CDR1 SGHRS, CDR2 YFSETQ. The CDR3 nucleotides read TGCGCCAGCAGCTCGTACAGGGGAGCGTCCTACGAGCAGTACTTC. Encoded protein: CASSSYRGASYEQYF.

The chain employs TRBV11-2 and TRBJ2-7, with D perhaps TRBD1 (5 bases). CDR1 SGHAT and CDR2 FQNNGV come from the germline V gene. The ends were cut back, 0 bases at V and 5 bases at J, with 23 bases in the middle. The CDR3 is made up of 18 amino acids. CDR3 nucleotides: TGTGCCAGCAGCTTAGACCCCGAAAGATATAGGGGTATCGACGAGCAGTACTTC. It encodes CASSLDPERYRGIDEQYF.

This rearrangement joins TRBV2 to TRBJ2-3, with 7 nucleotides matching TRBD1. The CDR3 totals 16 residues. From germline, CDR1 is SNHLY and CDR2 FYNNEI. With V trimmed by 4 bases and J by 2 bases, 9 bases remained unmatched. CDR3 DNA sequence: TGTGCCAGCAGTGTGAGACAGGGCTATAACACAGATACGCAGTATTTT. It yields the protein CASSVRQGYNTDTQYF.

As DNA, the CDR3 is TGTGCCAGCAGCGATGACATCTACGAGCAGTACTTC. This gives the protein CASSDDIYEQYF. This chain uses TRBV7-6 with TRBJ2-7; D is ambiguous. Per the germline V gene, CDR1 is SGHVS and CDR2 is FNYEAQ. There are 12 residues in the CDR3. V lost 5 bases, J lost 3 bases, and 8 bases lay in between.

The chain joins TRBV5-4 to TRBJ2-1; possible D gene TRBD1, 6 bases. The germline gives CDR1 SGHNT, CDR2 YYREEE (reference sequence). V gave up 0 bases and J gave up 6 bases, with 16 bases separating them. The CDR3 contains 16 residues. CDR3 sequence (DNA): TGTGCCAGCAGCTTGGCCCCGACAGGCGCCACCAATGAGCAGTTCTTC. Encoded protein: CASSLAPTGATNEQFF.

This clone was seen only once. The chain is built from TRBV10-3 and TRBJ1-2; 8 bases match TRBD1. The CDR3 is 16 amino acids. Losses at the gene ends were 2 bases for V and 3 bases for J; bases not matched to a gene: 8. Germline V gene sequence: CDR1 ENHRY, CDR2 SYGVKD. The CDR3 DNA reads TGTGCCATCAGTGAGGTCGCAGGGGGCGCGGACTATGGCTACACCTTC. As protein: CAISEVAGGADYGYTF.

Only one count was recorded for this clone. The V and J genes are TRBV5-4 and TRBJ2-2; 8 bases map to TRBD2. The CDR3 length is 16 residues. J was trimmed by 0 bases and V by 4 bases; bases with no gene match: 5. Germline V lookup: CDR1 SGHNT, CDR2 YYREEE (reference sequence). CDR3: CASSIGLAANTGELFF. In nucleotides, the CDR3 is TGTGCCAGCAGCATTGGACTAGCAGCGAACACCGGGGAGCTGTTTTTT.

J is TRBJ1-1 and V is TRBV19, with a weak D call TRBD1 (5 bases). The V gene's germline CDR1 is LNHDA and CDR2 SQIVND (reference sequence). V lost 4 bases and J lost 4, with 13 bases in between. There are 14 residues in the CDR3. In DNA, the CDR3 is TGTGCCAGTAGTACGGCCCAGGGCCGCACTGAAGCTTTCTTT. Its translation is CASSTAQGRTEAFF.

The V call is TRBV6-1, the J call TRBJ2-7; tentatively, D is TRBD1 (6 bases). The CDR3 has 14 residues. V was cut by 5 bases and J by 7 bases, with 18 bases left in between. CDR1 is MNHNS, CDR2 SASEGT, per germline. CDR3 in DNA: TGTGCCAGCAGTCCAGGGGTTCCTCCTCAAGAGCAGTACTTC. This encodes CASSPGVPPQEQYF.

On this clone: The DNA is omitted, as the CDR3 cannot be located on it reliably, and the CDR3 follows TCRdb's listing. This chain uses TRBV7-2 with TRBJ2-5; the DNA was not compared with TRBD2, the D call given in the table. The CDR3 is 19 amino acids long, termini counted. Looked up from germline, CDR1 is SGHTA and CDR2 is FQGNSA. CDR3 amino acids: CASSFLWGSSGGPKETQYF.

The rearrangement links TRBV7-8 to TRBJ1-4; 8 bases are shared with TRBD1. This CDR3 has 15 residues. V was clipped by 4 bases and J by 2 bases; unmatched bases: 3. CDR1 and CDR2 from the germline V gene are SGHVS and FQNEAQ. CDR3: CASSSWTGTNEKLFF. The CDR3 bases are TGTGCCAGCAGCTCCTGGACAGGGACTAATGAAAAACTGTTTTTT.

The gene calls are TRBV7-3 and TRBJ2-3, with 10 positions matching TRBD2. The CDR3 totals 16 residues. V lost 5 bases, J lost 6 bases, and 11 bases stayed unmatched. CDR1 is SGHTA and CDR2 is FQGTGA in the germline V gene. CDR3: CASSPLAGGPLDTQYF. The CDR3, as DNA: TGTGCCAGCAGCCCCTTAGCGGGGGGACCCTTGGATACGCAGTATTTT.

The chain carries TRBV6-1 and TRBJ1-6; D gene uncertain. The CDR3 is made up of 12 amino acids. Trimming removed 2 bases from V and 9 bases from J, with 5 bases in between. Germline lookup yields CDR1 MNHNS and CDR2 SASEGT. The CDR3 reads CASSESGSPLHF. The CDR3 region has the DNA TGTGCCAGCAGTGAATCGGGTTCACCCCTCCACTTT.

This clone was recorded only once. The V gene is TRBV7-2, the J gene TRBJ1-4; 7 bases are shared with TRBD1. The germline CDR1 and CDR2 sequences are SGHTA and FQGNSA. The junction had 8 bases not matched to a gene; V was cut back by 5 bases and J by 8 bases. The CDR3 runs 14 residues. This CDR3 reads CASSHRQGREKLFF. Here the CDR3 DNA reads TGTGCCAGCAGCCACCGACAGGGTAGGGAAAAACTGTTTTTT.